Presented here are 4 T cell receptor beta chains from one specimen sequenced in a study of cytomegalovirus exposure and HLA in healthy donors. In the PCR, 60 Vbeta and 13 Jbeta primers were used. Profiling relied on immunoSEQ multiplex PCR, and the TCRdb table lists in-frame clones only, not all of them. The sample records around 170,000 clones, around 80% being singletons. The material sequenced was PBMCs. The receptor set was obtained from a young woman in good health and CMV-seronegative.

Concerning this clone: At one end, the junction sequence differs from germline, possibly due to a read error. The gene calls are TRBV27 and TRBJ2-7, with 7 nucleotides matching TRBD1. The CDR3 spans 14 residues. The germline CDR1 and CDR2 sequences are MNHEY and SMNVEV (reference sequence). CDR3 coding DNA: TGTGCCGGCAGTTTAAAACAGGGGTACTACGAGCAGTACTTC. This gives the protein CAGSLKQGYYEQYF.

This chain connects TRBV5-1 to TRBJ2-3, with a tentative D call TRBD1 (6 bases). Germline CDR1 reads SGHRS; CDR2 reads YFSETQ. The CDR3 sequence is 17 residues long. Trimming pared 5 bases from V and 6 bases from J, leaving 25 bases between. The CDR3 DNA follows: TGCGCCAGCAGACCGCCGTGGGGGACATGGGATAGGGATACGCAGTATTTT. Protein product: CASRPPWGTWDRDTQYF. Combining the CDR3 with reference TRBV5-1 and TRBJ2-3 gives the whole variable domain KAGVTQTPRYLIKTRGQQVTLSCSPISGHRSVSWYQQTPGQGLQFLFEYFSETQRNKGNFPGRFSGRQFSNSRSEMNVSTLELGDSALYLCASRPPWGTWDRDTQYFGPGTRLTVL.

The sample holds a few counts of this clone. The chain uses TRBV19 and TRBJ2-7, with TRBD1 matching over 8 bases. V lost 6 bases to trimming and J lost 5 bases; unmatched junction nucleotides: 12. The CDR3 contains 15 residues. From germline, CDR1 is LNHDA and CDR2 SQIVND (reference sequence). The CDR3: CASSWGTGFFNEQYF. Written as DNA, the CDR3 is TGTGCCAGTAGCTGGGGGACAGGATTTTTCAACGAGCAGTACTTC.

This sequence joins TRBV9 and TRBJ1-1; D not resolved. Germline V lookup: CDR1 SGDLS, CDR2 YYNGEE. V was clipped by 0 bases and J by 1 base, with 10 bases between them. This CDR3 comprises 15 residues. CDR3 sequence: CASSVEATPNTEAFF. The CDR3 DNA is TGTGCCAGCAGCGTAGAGGCGACACCGAACACTGAAGCTTTCTTT.